This T cell receptor beta chain was recovered during a study of cytomegalovirus exposure and HLA in healthy donors. Study at large: The same platform used for the approximately 700 first-cohort repertoires was also used for the 100 to 150 validation repertoires, as a later analysis reported.

The protocol was immunoSEQ multiplex PCR, while the TCRdb copy is restricted to in-frame clones and leaves out a portion. The data hold 56,000 or so clones, with approximately 94% observed a single time. Study-wide findings and caveats: Confirmation was obtained in vitro that a few CMV-associated chains are specific for CMV antigens. Reports credit the classifier with highly specific, highly sensitive diagnosis of cytomegalovirus status.

Details on this clone: Its specificity is not known.

The receptor was isolated from a man between 18 and 35 years old in good health and CMV-seronegative. Sample: PBMCs.

Here the CDR3 reads CASSYSSSGRIDTQYF. In DNA form, the CDR3 reads TGTGCCAGCAGTTACTCTAGCAGCGGGAGAATAGATACGCAGTATTTT. This rearrangement joins TRBV6-5 to TRBJ2-3, with 8 bases that match TRBD2. Germline CDR1 and CDR2: MNHEY and SVGAGI. The V segment lost 0 bases and the J segment 5 bases; nucleotides outside the gene matches: 7. The CDR3 is 16 residues long.